Listed here are 14 T cell receptor beta chains from one sample, sequenced in a study of T cell repertoires in cytomegalovirus infection. No antigens are known for them. TCRdb reprocessed the reads with MiXCR, giving one entry per CDR3 protein. The table includes 69,000 or so distinct CDR3 sequences, 25% to 30% detected once. Here the sequenced sample was CD8+ T cells from cultured PBMCs, taken from culture after CMV antigen stimulation. These receptors were obtained from a human donor in good health (CMV status not recorded). Some clones in this sample may be carry-over from other donors' samples.

The rearrangement uses TRBV15 and TRBJ1-1; D is undetermined. This CDR3 region has 12 residues. CDR1 is LNHNV and CDR2 is YYDKDF in the germline V gene (reference sequence). V dropped 8 bases and J dropped 1 base, with 8 bases sitting between them. The DNA of the CDR3 is TGTGCCACCGCGGCAGGGAACACTGAAGCTTTCTTT. Translating it yields CATAAGNTEAFF.

The chain joins TRBV7-8 to TRBJ2-2; TRBD1 is a possible D gene (6 bases). The CDR3 has 17 amino acids. V was cut by 8 bases and J by 2 bases, with 21 bases left in between. Germline CDR1 SGHVS, CDR2 FQNEAQ. The CDR3 sequence is CASDRGGGLANTGELFF. The CDR3, as DNA: TGTGCCAGCGATAGAGGGGGTGGGCTAGCAAACACCGGGGAGCTGTTTTTT.

This clonotype was seen more than once but under ten times. V and J are TRBV12-3 or TRBV12-4 and TRBJ2-2; no definite D call. V was clipped by 5 bases and J by 7 bases, with 2 bases between them. The CDR3 has 10 amino acids. The CDR3 DNA sequence: TGTGCCAGCAGTGGCGGGGAGCTGTTTTTT. Translation gives CASSGGELFF.

The chain uses TRBV7-9 and TRBJ2-4; unclear D gene. Germline V CDR1 and CDR2: SEHNR, FQNEAQ (reference sequence). Deletions cut 8 bases from V and 2 bases from J, with 19 bases between. This CDR3 region has 16 residues. For the CDR3, the DNA is TGTGCCAGCGGTCGCAATTCTGGGGTAACCAAAAACATTCAGTACTTC. This translates into CASGRNSGVTKNIQYF.

The chain recombines TRBV30 with TRBJ2-7; 11 bases align to TRBD1. J gave up 2 bases and V 6 bases, and 9 bases lay outside the gene matches. Germline values: CDR1 GTSNPN, CDR2 SVGIG (reference sequence). The CDR3 has 15 amino acids. CDR3: CACSIPGQGAYEQYF. CDR3 coding DNA: TGTGCCTGTAGTATACCGGGACAGGGGGCCTACGAGCAGTACTTC.

This clonotype has more than one count but fewer than ten. The chain joins TRBV10-3 to TRBJ1-5; D is unclear. V was cut by 3 bases and J by 2 bases, with 8 bases left in between. CDR1 ENHRY and CDR2 SYGVKD come from the germline V gene. The CDR3 consists of 14 residues. CDR3: CAISDLGGNQPQHF. The CDR3 region has the DNA TGTGCCATCAGTGACTTGGGTGGCAATCAGCCCCAGCATTTT.

This clonotype was detected only a few times. This chain connects TRBV5-5 to TRBJ1-6; D gene unclear. Germline V gene lookup returns CDR1 SGHKS and CDR2 YYEKEE (reference sequence). This CDR3 is 14 amino acids long. The V and J ends lost 1 base and 9 bases respectively, with 11 bases between them. The CDR3 region is CASSLRERRSPLHF. DNA of the CDR3: TGTGCCAGCAGCTTGCGTGAGCGACGTTCACCCCTCCACTTT.

The chain uses TRBV4-3 and TRBJ2-2; D remains unclear. The CDR3 length is 14 residues. The V and J ends lost 0 bases and 6 bases respectively, with 8 bases between them. Germline loops: CDR1 LGHNA, CDR2 YSLEER. In nucleotides, the CDR3 is TGCGCCAGCAGCCAAGATATAGAACCCGGGGAGCTGTTTTTT. This encodes CASSQDIEPGELFF.

This clonotype was seen a handful of times. J is TRBJ2-1 and V is TRBV18; the D gene is possibly TRBD1 (5 bases). Germline V gene data show CDR1 as KGHSH and CDR2 as LQKENI. CDR3 size: 16 residues. Trimming pared 2 bases from V and 0 bases from J, leaving 11 bases between. CDR3 nucleotide sequence: TGTGCCAGCTCACCAGGGGCGATGAACTCCTACAATGAGCAGTTCTTC. It encodes CASSPGAMNSYNEQFF.

This clonotype has more than one count but fewer than ten. This chain uses TRBV6-1 with TRBJ2-1; D gene ambiguous. Trimming removed 7 bases from V and 1 base from J, with 14 bases in between. This CDR3 region has 15 residues. Germline values: CDR1 MNHNS, CDR2 SASEGT. DNA of the CDR3: TGTGCCAGCACCTCACCCCAGAAATCCTACAATGAGCAGTTCTTC. Amino acid sequence: CASTSPQKSYNEQFF.

The V gene is TRBV20-1, the J gene TRBJ1-6, with D hard to call. The V end lost 5 bases, the J end lost 6 bases, and 17 bases lay between the germline ends. Germline-derived CDR1 and CDR2 are DFQATT and SNEGSKA (reference sequence). This CDR3 comprises 15 residues. The CDR3: CSAQSTIKTNSPLHF. The CDR3 bases are TGCAGTGCTCAAAGCACAATTAAGACTAATTCACCCCTCCACTTT.

The chain carries TRBV10-3 and TRBJ2-1; a weak D match, TRBD2 (6 bases). The V gene lost 7 bases and the J gene lost 12 bases, with 19 bases spanning the gap. Germline V gives CDR1 ENHRY, CDR2 SYGVKD. The CDR3 is 13 amino acids. This CDR3 is CAINHNSGGVQFF. The DNA for the CDR3 is TGTGCCATCAACCATAATAGCGGAGGTGTGCAGTTCTTC.

The chain employs TRBV19 and TRBJ1-1; D is perhaps TRBD1 (5 bases). Deletions cut 6 bases from V and 2 bases from J, with 10 bases between. The V gene's germline CDR1 is LNHDA and CDR2 SQIVND (reference sequence). The CDR3 loop spans 13 amino acids. The CDR3 DNA follows: TGTGCCAGTAGGGGGGAGCGTAACACTGAAGCTTTCTTT. This codes for CASRGERNTEAFF.

This clonotype was counted many times. This chain connects TRBV19 to TRBJ2-7; 8 bases are a match to TRBD1. V was clipped by 6 bases and J by 3 bases; unmatched bases: 7. The CDR3 covers 14 residues. Germline V CDR1 and CDR2: LNHDA, SQIVND (reference sequence). CDR3 loop: CASSVGTGIYEQYF. In DNA form, the CDR3 reads TGTGCCAGTAGCGTGGGGACAGGTATCTACGAGCAGTACTTC.